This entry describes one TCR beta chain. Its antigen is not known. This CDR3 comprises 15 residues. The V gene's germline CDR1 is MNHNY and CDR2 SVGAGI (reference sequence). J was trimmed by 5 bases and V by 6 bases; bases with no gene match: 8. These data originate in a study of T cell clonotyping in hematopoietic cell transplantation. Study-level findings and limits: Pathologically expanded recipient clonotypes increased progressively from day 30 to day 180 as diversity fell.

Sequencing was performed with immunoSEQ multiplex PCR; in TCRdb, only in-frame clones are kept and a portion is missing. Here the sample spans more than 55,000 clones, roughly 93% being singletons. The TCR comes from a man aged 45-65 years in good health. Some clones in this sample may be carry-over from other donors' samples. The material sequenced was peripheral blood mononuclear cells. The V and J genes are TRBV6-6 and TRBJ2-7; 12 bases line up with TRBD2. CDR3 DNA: TGTGCCAGCAGAAGACTAGCGGGAGCTATAAACGAGCAGTACTTC. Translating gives CASRRLAGAINEQYF.